The 15 T cell receptor beta chains given below trace back to one sample, sequenced in a study of identical twins. TCRdb re-called the 5' RACE reads with MiXCR, one entry per CDR3 protein. Of about 240,000 distinct CDR3 sequences in the sample, 10% are singletons; the top ten hold approximately 11%. Input material: memory T cells sorted from blood. Every receptor here comes from a man over 45 in good health.

This clonotype was recorded many times. This chain joins TRBV7-9 and TRBJ1-2, with D possibly matching TRBD1 (5 bases). The germline CDR1 and CDR2 sequences are SEHNR and FQNEAQ (reference sequence). The V gene lost 5 bases and the J gene lost 8 bases, with 21 bases spanning the gap. The CDR3 covers 15 residues. The chain's CDR3 is CASSPSGIGAGGYTF. DNA of the CDR3: TGTGCCAGCAGCCCAAGTGGTATAGGGGCTGGGGGCTACACCTTC.

This clonotype was observed many times. The gene calls are TRBV6-5 and TRBJ2-6, with no clear D. Trimming took off 2 bases at V and 4 bases at J, with 15 bases between the two ends. The V gene's germline CDR1 is MNHEY and CDR2 SVGAGI. The length of the CDR3 is 17 residues. The CDR3 is CASSYTEAVPGANVLTF. In DNA form, the CDR3 reads TGTGCCAGCAGTTACACTGAGGCGGTTCCAGGGGCCAACGTCCTGACTTTC.

The chain employs TRBV4-1 and TRBJ1-5; 9 bases agree with TRBD1. CDR3 length: 15 amino acids. The V and J ends lost 3 bases and 6 bases, in that order; junction bases with no gene match: 6. Germline V gene lookup returns CDR1 MGHRA and CDR2 YSYEKL. CDR3 in DNA: TGCGCCAGCAGCCAGATGGGACAGGGCAGTCAGCCCCAGCATTTT. Its translation: CASSQMGQGSQPQHF.

The gene calls are TRBV12-3 or TRBV12-4 and TRBJ2-7, with 9 bases that match TRBD2. V lost 8 bases to trimming and J lost 4 bases; unmatched junction nucleotides: 9. The length of the CDR3 is 14 residues. The CDR3 loop is CASFFCGRVYEQYF. The CDR3 DNA is TGTGCCAGCTTCTTTTGCGGGAGGGTTTACGAGCAGTACTTC.

The chain uses TRBV19 and TRBJ1-1; D gene unclear. The V gene's germline CDR1 is LNHDA and CDR2 SQIVND (reference sequence). The V and J ends lost 1 base and 3 bases respectively, with 3 bases between them. The CDR3 is 12 amino acids. The CDR3 nucleotides are TGTGCCAGTAGTATAGCATACACTGAAGCTTTCTTT. Its translation is CASSIAYTEAFF.

This clonotype was seen at least ten times. This rearrangement joins TRBV7-2 to TRBJ2-3, with 10 bases aligning to TRBD1. CDR3 length: 13 residues. With 6 bases clipped from V and 6 bases from J, the junction kept 3 bases outside the gene matches. CDR1 and CDR2 from the germline V gene are SGHTA and FQGNSA. CDR3 protein: CASRRQGADTQYF. DNA of the CDR3: TGTGCCAGCAGGCGACAGGGGGCTGATACGCAGTATTTT.

This clonotype has at least ten counts. V gene TRBV10-3 combines with J gene TRBJ2-3; weak D call: TRBD1 (6 bases). Trimming left V 3 bases short and J 3 bases short, with 13 bases between. This CDR3 is 15 amino acids long. Germline V gene lookup returns CDR1 ENHRY and CDR2 SYGVKD. CDR3 amino acids: CAISESQGRTDTQYF. CDR3 DNA sequence: TGTGCCATCAGTGAATCCCAGGGGCGGACAGATACGCAGTATTTT.

The CDR3 protein is CASRDQGLGYTF. As DNA, the CDR3 is TGTGCCAGCAGGGACCAGGGGTTGGGCTACACCTTC. V is TRBV6-5 and J is TRBJ1-2, with D possibly being TRBD1 (6 bases). The CDR3 is 12 residues long. The germline V and J ends were trimmed by 6 bases and 8 bases, with 13 bases remaining between them. Per germline, CDR1 MNHEY and CDR2 SVGAGI.

CDR3 coding DNA: TGTGCCAGCAGCCAATTACAGGCAGATACGCAGTATTTT. Its protein product is CASSQLQADTQYF. This rearrangement joins TRBV3-1 to TRBJ2-3, with TRBD1 as a possible D gene (5 bases). Trimming took off 2 bases at V and 4 bases at J, with 7 bases between the two ends. Germline V gene sequence: CDR1 LGHDT, CDR2 YNNKEL (reference sequence). The CDR3 length is 13 residues.

This clonotype was seen ten or more times. The rearrangement uses TRBV20-1 and TRBJ2-1, with D perhaps TRBD2 (6 bases). With 2 bases removed from V and 7 bases from J, the gap between germline ends came to 15 bases. CDR1 DFQATT and CDR2 SNEGSKA come from the germline V gene (reference sequence). This CDR3 comprises 14 residues. The CDR3 DNA follows: TGCAGTGCTAGATCACCACGAGGAGGGAATGAGCAGTTCTTC. Amino acid sequence: CSARSPRGGNEQFF.

This clonotype occurred many times. CDR3 DNA sequence: TGTGCCAGCAGCCAACAGGGGTCGGATAATTCACCCCTCCACTTT. Translating gives CASSQQGSDNSPLHF. V gene TRBV7-9 combines with J gene TRBJ1-6, with 7 positions matching TRBD1. In germline, CDR1 is SEHNR, CDR2 FQNEAQ (reference sequence). The CDR3 is 15 amino acids. With 5 bases clipped from V and 5 bases from J, the junction kept 6 bases outside the gene matches. Full variable domain (rest looked up from reference TRBV7-9 and TRBJ1-6): DTGVSQNPRHKITKRGQNVTFRCDPISEHNRLYWYRQTLGQGPEFLTYFQNEAQLEKSRLLSDRFSAERPKGSFSTLEIQRTEQGDSAMYLCASSQQGSDNSPLHFGNGTRLTVT.

A few counts support this clonotype. The chain links TRBV5-5 to TRBJ1-1, with D maybe TRBD1 (5 bases). The V gene lost 3 bases and the J gene lost 7 bases, with 10 bases spanning the gap. Germline values: CDR1 SGHKS, CDR2 YYEKEE (reference sequence). This CDR3 has 12 residues. CDR3 nucleotide sequence: TGTGCCAGCAGCTGGCAGGGCCGTGAAGCTTTCTTT. Its translation is CASSWQGREAFF. Full variable domain (outside the CDR3, taken from reference TRBV5-5 and TRBJ1-1): DAGVTQSPTHLIKTRGQQVTLRCSPISGHKSVSWYQQVLGQGPQFIFQYYEKEERGRGNFPDRFSARQFPNYSSELNVNALLLGDSALYLCASSWQGREAFFGQGTRLTVV.

This sequence joins TRBV5-4 and TRBJ1-6; D call uncertain. The CDR3 consists of 15 residues. CDR1 is SGHNT, CDR2 YYREEE, per germline (reference sequence). V was clipped by 0 bases and J by 7 bases, with 11 bases between them. The CDR3 loop reads CASSLDTGLNSPLHF. DNA for the CDR3: TGTGCCAGCAGCTTGGATACTGGCCTCAATTCACCCCTCCACTTT.

The chain combines TRBV18 with TRBJ2-5; 10 bases align to TRBD2. V lost 2 bases and J lost 5; bases outside the gene matches: 8. Germline CDR1 and CDR2: KGHSH and LQKENI. The CDR3 covers 16 residues. The CDR3 DNA follows: TGTGCCAGCTCACCAACTAGCGGGATCGATGGGGAGACCCAGTACTTC. Amino acids: CASSPTSGIDGETQYF.

The genes are TRBV7-6 and TRBJ2-5; TRBD2 matches at 8 bases. From germline, CDR1 is SGHVS and CDR2 FNYEAQ. CDR3 length: 16 residues. Trimming removed 2 bases from V and 0 bases from J; junction bases left unmatched: 5. CDR3 sequence reads: CASSLNQREYQETQYF. In DNA form, the CDR3 reads TGTGCCAGCAGCTTAAATCAGCGGGAGTACCAAGAGACCCAGTACTTC.